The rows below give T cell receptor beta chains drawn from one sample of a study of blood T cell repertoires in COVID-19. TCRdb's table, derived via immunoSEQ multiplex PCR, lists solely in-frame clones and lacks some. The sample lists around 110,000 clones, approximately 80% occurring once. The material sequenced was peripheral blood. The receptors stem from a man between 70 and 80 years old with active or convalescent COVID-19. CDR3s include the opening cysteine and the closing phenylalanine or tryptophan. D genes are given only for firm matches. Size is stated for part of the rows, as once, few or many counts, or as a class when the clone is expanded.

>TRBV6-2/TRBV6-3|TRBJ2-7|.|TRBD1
TGTGCCAGCAGTTACGCGGACAGGGGAGCCTACGAGCAGTACTTC
CASSYADRGAYEQYF
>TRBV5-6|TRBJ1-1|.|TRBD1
TGTGCCAGCAGCGGGACAGTGAACACTGAAGCTTTCTTT
CASSGTVNTEAFF
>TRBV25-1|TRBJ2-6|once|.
TGTGCCAGCAGTGATTCCCACTCTTGGGCCAACGTCCTGACTTTC
CASSDSHSWANVLTF
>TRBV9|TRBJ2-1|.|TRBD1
TGTGCCAGCAGCGACAGGGGGAGCTCCTACAATGAGCAGTTCTTC
CASSDRGSSYNEQFF
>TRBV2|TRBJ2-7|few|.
TGTGCCGTATCCGGGACTCTCTCCTACGAGCAGTACTTC
CAVSGTLSYEQYF
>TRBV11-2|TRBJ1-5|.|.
TGTGCCAGCAGCTTAGACAGGGGACAGCCCCAGCATTTT
CASSLDRGQPQHF
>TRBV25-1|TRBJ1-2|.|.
TGTGCCAGCAGTGACGACTATGGCTACACCTTC
CASSDDYGYTF
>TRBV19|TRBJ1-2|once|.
TGTGCCAGTAGTATGGCGGGAGCTTATGGCTACACCTTC
CASSMAGAYGYTF
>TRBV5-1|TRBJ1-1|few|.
TGCGCCAGCAGCTTGGGTGATGACAGGAACACTGAAGCTTTCTTT
CASSLGDDRNTEAFF
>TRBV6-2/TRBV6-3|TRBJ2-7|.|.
TGTGCCAGCAGTTACGCACCTAGCGCCGGTTTTCCTCACTACGAGCAGTACTTC
CASSYAPSAGFPHYEQYF
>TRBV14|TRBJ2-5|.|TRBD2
TGTGCCAGCAGCCAAGGCGGGAGTCTGGGCCAAGAGACCCAGTACTTC
CASSQGGSLGQETQYF
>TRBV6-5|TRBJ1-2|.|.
TGTGCCAGCAGCAGGACCGGGGGGCAGGATGGCTACACCTTC
CASSRTGGQDGYTF
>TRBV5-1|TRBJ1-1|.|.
TGCGCCAGCTTCGGAGCCACTGAAGCTTTCTTT
CASFGATEAFF
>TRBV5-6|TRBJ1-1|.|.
TGTGCCAGCACCCGCGGGGAGGCAGGCACTGAAGCTTTCTTT
CASTRGEAGTEAFF
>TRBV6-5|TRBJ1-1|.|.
TGTGCCAGCAGTTACGACACAGGGTCGAACACTGAAGCTTTCTTT
CASSYDTGSNTEAFF
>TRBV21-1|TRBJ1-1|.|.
TGTGCCAGCAGCTCCAGGGAGAACACTGAAGCTTTCTTT
CASSSRENTEAFF
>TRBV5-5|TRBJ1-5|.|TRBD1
TGTGCCAGCAGCTCTCTCCAGGACAGGGTAAATCAGCCCCAGCATTTT
CASSSLQDRVNQPQHF
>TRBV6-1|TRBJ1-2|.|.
TGTGCCAGCAGTTCCATACGGAACTATGGCTACACCTTC
CASSSIRNYGYTF
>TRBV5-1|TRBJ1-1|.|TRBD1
TGCGCCAGCAGCGCTGGACAGGTCGGGGGCACTGAAGCTTTCTTT
CASSAGQVGGTEAFF
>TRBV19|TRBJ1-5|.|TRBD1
TGTGCCAGTAGTCGTCCAGAGGGGGCTGGCAATCAGCCCCAGCATTTT
CASSRPEGAGNQPQHF
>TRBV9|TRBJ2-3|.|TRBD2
TGTGCCAGCAGCGTAGGTGTACTAGCGGGAGATAAAGATACGCAGTATTTT
CASSVGVLAGDKDTQYF
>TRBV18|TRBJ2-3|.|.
TGTGCCAGCTCACCACCAGGCCGGGCGGGGGCCGGGGATACGCAGTATTTT
CASSPPGRAGAGDTQYF
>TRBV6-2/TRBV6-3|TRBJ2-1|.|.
TGTGCCAGCAGCGTTGCTGGAGCCACCCGCTATGAGCAGTTCTTC
CASSVAGATRYEQFF
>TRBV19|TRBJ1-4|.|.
TGTGCCAGTAGGGGCCGCTCCGCAACTAATGAAAAACTGTTTTTT
CASRGRSATNEKLFF
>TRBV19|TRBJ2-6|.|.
TGTGCCAGTAGTTCAGCGGCCCGGGCCAACGTCCTGACTTTC
CASSSAARANVLTF
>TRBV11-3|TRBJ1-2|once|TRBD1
TGTGCCAGCAGCCTACGGACAGGGGGCGACTATGGCTACACCTTC
CASSLRTGGDYGYTF
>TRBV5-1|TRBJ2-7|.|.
TGCGCCAGCAGCACGGGAATACCCCTTTACGAGCAGTACTTC
CASSTGIPLYEQYF
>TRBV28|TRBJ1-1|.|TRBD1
TGTGCCAGCAGGGGGACAGTCCCGAACACTGAAGCTTTCTTT
CASRGTVPNTEAFF
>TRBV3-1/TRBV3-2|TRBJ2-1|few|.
TGTGCCAGCACCAGGGGACCCAATAGACAGCGCAATGAGCAGTTCTTC
CASTRGPNRQRNEQFF
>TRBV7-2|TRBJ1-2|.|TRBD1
TGTGCCAGCAGCCCCGGGACAGGGACCAACTATGGCTACACCTTC
CASSPGTGTNYGYTF
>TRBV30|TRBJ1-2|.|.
TGTGCCTGGACGAGTGTTTCGGGTGGCCACACCTTC
CAWTSVSGGHTF
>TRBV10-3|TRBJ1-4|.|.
TGTGCCACCCGGGGGGGGACCACAACTAATGAAAAACTGTTTTTT
CATRGGTTTNEKLFF
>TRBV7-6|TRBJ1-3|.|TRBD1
TGTGCCAGCACTCTGACAGGGAGCTCTGGAAACACCATATATTTT
CASTLTGSSGNTIYF
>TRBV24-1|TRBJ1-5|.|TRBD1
TGTGCCACCAGTGCATCGGACAGGGGGTCCAATCAGCCCCAGCATTTT
CATSASDRGSNQPQHF
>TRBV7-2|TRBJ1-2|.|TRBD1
TGTGCCAGCAGCCCCAGACAGGGGAGGGATGGCTACACCTTC
CASSPRQGRDGYTF
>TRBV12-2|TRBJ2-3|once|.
TGTGCAAGTCGCTTGGCGGGAGCAAGCACAGATACGCAGTATTTT
CASRLAGASTDTQYF
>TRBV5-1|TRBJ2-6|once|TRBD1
TGCGCCAGCAGCTTAGGGGACAGCTCTGGGGCCAACGTCCTGACTTTC
CASSLGDSSGANVLTF
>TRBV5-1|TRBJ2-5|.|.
TGCGCCAGCAGCGCTAACCTACAAGAGACCCAGTACTTC
CASSANLQETQYF
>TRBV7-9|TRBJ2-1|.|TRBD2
TGTGCCAGCAGCAGGCCGGCTAGCGGGGACTCCTACAATGAGCAGTTCTTC
CASSRPASGDSYNEQFF